This TCR beta chain was sequenced in a study of CD8 T cells in ankylosing spondylitis. The CDR3 runs to 15 residues. The junction had 3 bases not matched to a gene; V was cut back by 3 bases and J by 3 bases. Looked up from germline, CDR1 is SGDLS and CDR2 is YYNGEE. Study outcomes and limitations: Ankylosing spondylitis blood seemed to carry a telltale TCR beta motif made of about 8 highly homologous variants. Earlier work had already found some motif variants in reactive arthritis synovial fluid and blood. Reportedly, disease-linked clones are significantly enriched in ankylosing spondylitis patients' matched synovial fluid.

Molecular-barcoded quantitative 5'-RACE produced these TCR beta libraries. TCRdb called the 5' RACE reads again in MiXCR, with one record for every CDR3 protein. The table lists tens of thousands of distinct CDR3 sequences, under 5% of them singletons. This clonotype was picked up many times. The target antigen is unknown. This sequence was found in a female donor with ankylosing spondylitis or in good health (not recorded which). This sequence joins TRBV9 and TRBJ2-7; 13 bases map to TRBD2. The sequenced sample consisted of blood, either unsorted or a sorted T cell fraction (not recorded which). CDR3 protein: CASSGGTSGIYEQYF. In nucleotides, the CDR3 is TGTGCCAGCAGCGGAGGGACTAGCGGGATCTACGAGCAGTACTTC.